This TCR beta chain comes out of a study of cytomegalovirus exposure and HLA in healthy donors. Study-wide points: When analyzed later, a missense DCLRE1C variant was found to be linked to TCR beta V- and J-gene trimming. The investigators catalogued about 170 TCR beta chains as cytomegalovirus-associated. Across donors, sequencing depth was assumed by presence/absence analyses to be roughly uniform.

As concerns this clone: Its target is unknown.

Germline CDR1 KGHSH, CDR2 LQKENI. V dropped 3 bases and J dropped 3; count of bases not matched to a gene: 9. CDR3 length equals 16 residues. Researchers ran the PCR with 60 Vbeta and 13 Jbeta primers. Method: immunoSEQ multiplex PCR; TCRdb's copy keeps in-frame clones and lacks some. The data show about 69,000 clones, approximately 72% seen once. The chain combines TRBV18 with TRBJ2-7; the match to TRBD1 covers 9 bases. This receptor was obtained from a woman aged 25 to 39 in good health and CMV-seronegative. Material: PBMCs. The CDR3 loop reads CASSPYGTGSLYEQYF. In DNA, the CDR3 is TGTGCCAGCTCACCGTACGGGACAGGGAGTCTCTACGAGCAGTACTTC.